The 26 T cell receptor beta chains below all came from one sample that was sequenced in a study of T-cell reconstitution after alpha-beta-depleted transplantation in children. Unique molecular identifiers were incorporated during preparation of the TCRbeta library. TCRdb reprocessed the PCR reads with MiXCR, giving one entry per CDR3 protein. The repertoire includes roughly 490,000 distinct CDR3 sequences, about an eighth of them detected once, and around 15% sits in the top ten. Sequencing was performed on PBMCs, mostly from graft donor cells, taken 180 days after TCRalphabeta/CD19-depleted stem cell transplant. The receptor source for this set is a female patient aged 2-9 years who had a stem cell transplant for aplastic anemia, so the T cells may come from the graft donor.

This clonotype was counted only a few times. The chain joins TRBV7-8 to TRBJ2-1; 8 bases align to TRBD2. The CDR3 consists of 16 residues. Germline lookup yields CDR1 SGHVS and CDR2 FQNEAQ. With 2 bases clipped from V and 6 bases from J, the junction kept 9 bases outside the gene matches. The CDR3 DNA reads as TGTGCCAGCAGCTTATTCGTACGCGGACTAGCCAATGAGCAGTTCTTC. It codes for CASSLFVRGLANEQFF.

The chain carries TRBV7-2 and TRBJ2-7; 10 bases map to TRBD1. V dropped 7 bases and J dropped 2; count of bases not matched to a gene: 5. In germline, CDR1 is SGHTA, CDR2 FQGNSA. This CDR3 has 14 amino acids. CDR3 loop: CASTLGQGAYEQYF. The CDR3 DNA reads TGTGCCAGCACCCTAGGACAGGGGGCCTACGAGCAGTACTTC.

This chain uses TRBV7-6 with TRBJ2-1, with D perhaps matching TRBD1 or TRBD2 (5 bases each). The germline V gene has CDR1 SGHVS and CDR2 FNYEAQ. This CDR3 is 16 amino acids long. V lost 5 bases and J lost 0, with 14 bases in between. The CDR3 DNA follows: TGTGCCAGCAGCCTTGGGACGGCGAGCTCCTACAATGAGCAGTTCTTC. Translation: CASSLGTASSYNEQFF.

The chain combines TRBV28 with TRBJ1-1, with TRBD1 as a possible D gene (5 bases). V dropped 3 bases and J dropped 2 bases, with 10 bases sitting between them. Germline-derived CDR1 and CDR2 are MDHEN and SYDVKM. The CDR3 extends over 14 amino acids. The chain's CDR3 is CASSLWGGNTEAFF. The CDR3 region has the DNA TGTGCCAGCAGTTTGTGGGGGGGAAACACTGAAGCTTTCTTT.

V gene TRBV14 combines with J gene TRBJ2-1; no clear D. Germline CDR1 is SGHDN and CDR2 is FVKESK. The CDR3 contains 11 residues. V was pared by 0 bases and J by 8 bases, with 2 bases between. In DNA form, the CDR3 reads TGTGCCAGCAGCCAAGAATATGAGCAGTTCTTC. It yields the protein CASSQEYEQFF.

This clonotype came up many times. The chain joins TRBV28 to TRBJ2-1, with TRBD2 identical over 11 bases. The ends lost 6 bases at V and 12 bases at J; junction bases unmatched: 13. The CDR3 has 15 residues. The germline gives CDR1 MDHEN, CDR2 SYDVKM. CDR3 amino acids: CASSGEASGRMRQFF. CDR3 bases: TGTGCCAGCAGCGGGGAGGCTAGCGGGAGGATGAGGCAGTTCTTC.

The rearrangement links TRBV29-1 to TRBJ2-1; D is perhaps TRBD1 (6 bases). This CDR3 contains 16 residues. From germline, CDR1 is SQVTM and CDR2 ANQGSEA. The V end lost 4 bases, the J end lost 0 bases, and 16 bases lay between the germline ends. CDR3 bases: TGCAGCGTTGCCACCCTACAGGGAAGCTCCTACAATGAGCAGTTCTTC. This translates into CSVATLQGSSYNEQFF.

The chain combines TRBV10-3 with TRBJ1-1; D is undetermined. CDR1 is ENHRY and CDR2 is SYGVKD in the germline V gene. The length of the CDR3 is 13 residues. Trimming shortened V by 4 bases and J by 1 base, and 7 bases separated the two germline ends. The CDR3 loop reads CAISGGRNTEAFF. CDR3 coding DNA: TGTGCCATCAGTGGAGGCCGGAACACTGAAGCTTTCTTT.

This clonotype was seen repeatedly, ten times or more. J is TRBJ2-7 and V is TRBV5-1, with D perhaps TRBD1 (6 bases). Trimming stripped 1 base from V and 4 bases from J, with 12 bases between. CDR3 length equals 14 residues. The germline V gene has CDR1 SGHRS and CDR2 YFSETQ. The CDR3 loop reads CASSLSPGAYEQYV. DNA of the CDR3: TGCGCCAGCAGCTTGTCCCCAGGGGCGTACGAGCAGTACGTC.

The sample holds a few counts of this clonotype. The rearrangement uses TRBV12-3 or TRBV12-4 and TRBJ2-5; D possibly uses TRBD1 or TRBD2 (7 bases each). The CDR3 runs 14 residues. The V end lost 7 bases, the J end lost 3 bases, and 15 bases lay between the germline ends. CDR3 bases: TGTGCCAGCAACTACAGGGGAGGGGAAGAGACCCAGTACTTC. This encodes CASNYRGGEETQYF.

The chain carries TRBV7-2 and TRBJ2-7; 7 bases map to TRBD2. In germline, CDR1 is SGHTA, CDR2 FQGNSA. The ends lost 0 bases at V and 2 bases at J; junction bases unmatched: 4. The length of the CDR3 is 15 residues. CDR3 region: CASSLASSGPYEQYF. The CDR3 DNA reads TGTGCCAGCAGCTTAGCTTCTAGCGGCCCCTACGAGCAGTACTTC.

This clonotype has a handful of counts. The J gene is TRBJ2-1, the V gene TRBV4-2; 8 nucleotides match TRBD2. V lost 2 bases, J lost 0 bases, and 6 bases stayed unmatched. Germline-derived CDR1 and CDR2 are LGHNA and YNFKEQ. The CDR3 extends over 17 amino acids. The CDR3 nucleotides are TGTGCCAGCAGCCAACAGAGAGCGGGAGCCTCCTACAATGAGCAGTTCTTC. Translated: CASSQQRAGASYNEQFF.

This clonotype appeared a few times. The chain has TRBV6-2 or TRBV6-3 and TRBJ2-5; the D gene is possibly TRBD1 (5 bases). The germline CDR1 and CDR2 sequences are MNHEY and SVGEGT. The CDR3 is made up of 13 amino acids. V was clipped by 6 bases and J by 1 base, with 9 bases between them. CDR3 sequence (DNA): TGTGCCAGCAGGTCGGACATCCAAGAGACCCAGTACTTC. The encoded protein is CASRSDIQETQYF.

The sample holds a few counts of this clonotype. The chain employs TRBV27 and TRBJ2-7; D possibly matches TRBD1 or TRBD2 (5 bases each). V was shortened by 5 bases and J by 2 bases, with 10 bases between the two germline ends. Germline V gene lookup returns CDR1 MNHEY and CDR2 SMNVEV (reference sequence). The CDR3 loop spans 13 amino acids. CDR3 nucleotides: TGTGCCAGCAGTATTCAGGGAGCCTACGAGCAGTACTTC. Amino acid sequence: CASSIQGAYEQYF.

This clonotype came up a few times. The rearrangement links TRBV7-3 to TRBJ2-3; possibly TRBD2 for D (6 bases). The CDR3 extends over 11 amino acids. V was pared by 5 bases and J by 9 bases, with 9 bases between. The V gene's germline CDR1 is SGHTA and CDR2 FQGTGA. This chain's CDR3 is CASSAGRTQYF. The DNA for the CDR3 is TGTGCCAGCAGCGCGGGAAGGACGCAGTATTTT.

This clonotype was observed a few times. V usage is TRBV5-6 and J usage is TRBJ2-4; 10 bases line up with TRBD2. J gave up 0 bases and V 4 bases, and 4 bases lay outside the gene matches. CDR1 and CDR2 (germline): SGHDT, YYEEEE. CDR3 length equals 16 residues. The CDR3 coding sequence is TGTGCCAGCAGCCCCGGACTAGCGGTAGCCAAAAACATTCAGTACTTC. Translation gives CASSPGLAVAKNIQYF. Full variable domain (rest looked up from reference TRBV5-6 and TRBJ2-4): DAGVTQSPTHLIKTRGQQVTLRCSPKSGHDTVSWYQQALGQGPQFIFQYYEEEERQRGNFPDRFSGHQFPNYSSELNVNALLLGDSALYLCASSPGLAVAKNIQYFGAGTRLSVL.

This chain joins TRBV28 and TRBJ2-7, with D possibly matching TRBD2 (5 bases). This CDR3 is 13 amino acids long. Between the trimmed V and J ends, which lost 7 bases and 3 bases, there was a span of 13 bases. Germline values: CDR1 MDHEN, CDR2 SYDVKM. CDR3 region: CASTLIAGYEQYF. The CDR3 nucleotides read TGTGCCAGCACCCTTATCGCGGGCTACGAGCAGTACTTC.

This clonotype was picked up a small number of times. The J gene is TRBJ2-5, the V gene TRBV9, with 8 bases that match TRBD1. Germline V gives CDR1 SGDLS, CDR2 YYNGEE. V gave up 1 base and J gave up 4 bases; unmatched junction bases: 9. There are 16 residues in the CDR3. The CDR3 DNA sequence: TGTGCCAGCAGCGTAATCAACAGACAGGGGAGAGAGACCCAGTACTTC. Translating gives CASSVINRQGRETQYF.

This chain joins TRBV6-1 and TRBJ1-2, with a weak D call TRBD1 (6 bases). Germline CDR1 is MNHNS and CDR2 is SASEGT. The V end lost 6 bases, the J end lost 8 bases, and 25 bases lay between the germline ends. The CDR3 spans 16 residues. CDR3 bases: TGTGCCAGCAGCCTCGGGGTGGACAGAAGGGGAAAGGGCTACACCTTC. This codes for CASSLGVDRRGKGYTF.

Only a few counts were recorded for this clonotype. The chain's CDR3 is CSVVGGRAYNEQFF. DNA of the CDR3: TGCAGCGTTGTCGGCGGGAGGGCCTACAATGAGCAGTTCTTC. The chain recombines TRBV29-1 with TRBJ2-1; TRBD2 aligns across 9 bases. The CDR3 has 14 residues. V lost 4 bases, J lost 2 bases, and 3 bases stayed unmatched. Germline V gene sequence: CDR1 SQVTM, CDR2 ANQGSEA.

The chain combines TRBV29-1 with TRBJ1-2; 10 nucleotides agree with TRBD1. Germline values: CDR1 SQVTM, CDR2 ANQGSEA. Germline trimming cut 7 bases from V and 8 bases from J; bases unmatched to any gene: 7. This CDR3 contains 12 residues. The DNA of the CDR3 is TGCAGCGCGGGGGACAGGGGCGGCGGCTACACCTTC. This codes for CSAGDRGGGYTF.

This clonotype has more than one count but fewer than ten. The chain employs TRBV27 and TRBJ2-3; 7 bases map to TRBD2. From germline, CDR1 is MNHEY and CDR2 SMNVEV (reference sequence). This CDR3 comprises 17 residues. V lost 6 bases to trimming and J lost 0 bases; unmatched junction nucleotides: 12. The DNA for the CDR3 is TGTGCCAGCAGCCCGATCACGTCTAGCGGTAGCACAGATACGCAGTATTTT. Translated, it gives CASSPITSSGSTDTQYF.

The chain links TRBV7-9 to TRBJ2-5; TRBD2 might be the D (7 bases). The CDR3 covers 16 residues. The V and J ends lost 4 bases and 0 bases respectively, with 15 bases between them. Germline CDR1 and CDR2: SEHNR and FQNEAQ (reference sequence). CDR3 protein: CASSWGGRKYQETQYF. For the CDR3, the DNA is TGTGCCAGCAGCTGGGGGGGCAGAAAGTACCAAGAGACCCAGTACTTC.

This clonotype came up a few times. CDR3 sequence: CASSRELGGGYTF. The DNA of the CDR3 is TGCGCCAGCAGCCGCGAACTGGGCGGCGGCTACACCTTC. The V and J genes are TRBV5-1 and TRBJ1-2; D remains ambiguous. Trimming took 4 bases from V and 8 from J, leaving 15 bases between them. Germline CDR1 reads SGHRS; CDR2 reads YFSETQ. The CDR3 length is 13 residues.

This clonotype was counted a few times. J is TRBJ2-7 and V is TRBV12-3 or TRBV12-4, with TRBD1 as a possible D gene (7 bases). Trimming shortened V by 5 bases and J by 3 bases, and 14 bases separated the two germline ends. The CDR3 runs 14 residues. The CDR3 DNA is TGTGCCAGCAGTAACAGGGGAGGTGGCTACGAGCAGTACTTC. Translated: CASSNRGGGYEQYF.

The J gene is TRBJ2-7, the V gene TRBV5-1; weak D call: TRBD2 (5 bases). V was trimmed by 0 bases and J by 2 bases, leaving 9 bases between them. The V gene's germline CDR1 is SGHRS and CDR2 YFSETQ. The CDR3 covers 14 residues. The CDR3 nucleotides read TGCGCCAGCAGCTTGGATGGACTTGCCTACGAGCAGTACTTC. This encodes CASSLDGLAYEQYF.